This is a list of T cell receptor beta chains from one sample in a study of response to subunit inactivated influenza vaccine. TCRdb itself ran the RT-PCR reads through MiXCR, one entry per CDR3 protein. This sample has around 570,000 distinct CDR3 sequences, with around 10% found just once. The sample was also reused in another study, on T cells expressing NK-cell markers.

The starting material was PBMCs from blood, obtained on the day of vaccination. All receptors come from a man aged 45-65 years who received an inactivated influenza vaccine. CDR3s leave out the opening cysteine and the closing phenylalanine or tryptophan. The order of the fields is J gene, D gene, V gene, CDR3 protein. D genes are given only for firm matches.

j_call: TRBJ2-1
d_call: .
v_call: TRBV6-2/TRBV6-3
cdr3_aa: ASSESAARSYNEQF

j_call: TRBJ2-7
d_call: TRBD1
v_call: TRBV5-5
cdr3_aa: ASSPRQGGFEQY

j_call: TRBJ2-7
d_call: .
v_call: TRBV5-1
cdr3_aa: ASSLIGDRTSEQY

j_call: TRBJ2-4
d_call: .
v_call: TRBV5-1
cdr3_aa: ASSLESRSDIQY

j_call: TRBJ2-1
d_call: .
v_call: TRBV20-1
cdr3_aa: SASDYRGPGYNEQF

j_call: TRBJ2-3
d_call: .
v_call: TRBV5-5
cdr3_aa: ASSFTQGRGRTDTQY

j_call: TRBJ2-7
d_call: .
v_call: TRBV20-1
cdr3_aa: SARDAQGGNEQY

j_call: TRBJ2-2
d_call: .
v_call: TRBV5-6
cdr3_aa: ASSRDWAGELF

j_call: TRBJ1-2
d_call: TRBD1
v_call: TRBV7-9
cdr3_aa: ASSPLGQGTNYGYT

j_call: TRBJ2-3
d_call: TRBD2
v_call: TRBV27
cdr3_aa: ASSSLAGATPDTQY

j_call: TRBJ2-7
d_call: .
v_call: TRBV28
cdr3_aa: ASTSDGVAYEQY

j_call: TRBJ2-5
d_call: .
v_call: TRBV25-1
cdr3_aa: ASSDRPNWAQY

j_call: TRBJ2-7
d_call: .
v_call: TRBV20-1
cdr3_aa: SARDVTGASEQY

j_call: TRBJ2-5
d_call: TRBD1
v_call: TRBV4-2
cdr3_aa: ASSQDGDRVGETQY

j_call: TRBJ1-6
d_call: TRBD1
v_call: TRBV29-1
cdr3_aa: SVDPRDRKYNSPLH

j_call: TRBJ2-1
d_call: TRBD2
v_call: TRBV6-2/TRBV6-3
cdr3_aa: ASSYSPGGANEQF

j_call: TRBJ1-2
d_call: .
v_call: TRBV12-3/TRBV12-4
cdr3_aa: ASSHRRENYGYT